This T cell receptor beta chain stems from a study of CD8 T cells in ankylosing spondylitis. TCRdb fed the 5' RACE reads into MiXCR, producing one record per CDR3 protein. The sample has roughly 100,000 distinct CDR3 sequences; over 6.5% are singletons. This clonotype was recorded at least ten times. The sequencing input was blood, either unsorted or a sorted T cell fraction (not recorded which). The TCR was taken from a male donor with ankylosing spondylitis or in good health (not recorded which).

The CDR3 reads CASSWGGGKRTEAFF. CDR3 coding DNA: TGTGCCAGCAGCTGGGGCGGGGGGAAGCGCACTGAAGCTTTCTTT. The chain carries TRBV5-5 and TRBJ1-1, with a tentative D call TRBD1 (5 bases). The CDR3 has 15 residues. Per the germline V gene, CDR1 is SGHKS and CDR2 is YYEKEE (reference sequence). Trimming removed 3 bases at V and 4 bases at J, with 16 bases between.